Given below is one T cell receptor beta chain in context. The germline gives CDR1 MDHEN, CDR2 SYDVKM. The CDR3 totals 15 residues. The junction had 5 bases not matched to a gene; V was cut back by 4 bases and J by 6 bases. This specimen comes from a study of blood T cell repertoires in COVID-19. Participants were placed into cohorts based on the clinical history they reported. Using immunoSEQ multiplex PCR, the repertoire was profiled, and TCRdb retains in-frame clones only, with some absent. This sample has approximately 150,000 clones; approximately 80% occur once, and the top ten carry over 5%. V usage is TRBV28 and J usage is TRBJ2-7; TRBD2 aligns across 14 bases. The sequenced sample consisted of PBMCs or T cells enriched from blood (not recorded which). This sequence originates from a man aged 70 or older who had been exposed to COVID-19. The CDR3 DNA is TGTGCCAGCAGTTCAAAGGGACTAGCGGGAGTCGAGCAGTACTTC. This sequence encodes CASSSKGLAGVEQYF. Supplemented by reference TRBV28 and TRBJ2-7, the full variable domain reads DVKVTQSSRYLVKRTGEKVFLECVQDMDHENMFWYRQDPGLGLRLIYFSYDVKMKEKGDIPEGYSVSREKKERFSLILESASTNQTSMYLCASSSKGLAGVEQYFGPGTRLTVT.